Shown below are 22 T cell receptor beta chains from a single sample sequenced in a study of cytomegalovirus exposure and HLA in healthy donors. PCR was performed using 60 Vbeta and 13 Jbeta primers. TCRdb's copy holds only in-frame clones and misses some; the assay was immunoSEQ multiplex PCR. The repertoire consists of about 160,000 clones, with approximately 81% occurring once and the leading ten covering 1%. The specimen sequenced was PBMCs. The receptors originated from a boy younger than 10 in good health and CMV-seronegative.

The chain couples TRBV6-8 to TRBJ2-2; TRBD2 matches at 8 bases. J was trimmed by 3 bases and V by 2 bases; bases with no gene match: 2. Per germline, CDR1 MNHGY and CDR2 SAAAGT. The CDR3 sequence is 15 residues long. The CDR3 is CASSYGRGDTGELFF. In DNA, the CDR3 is TGTGCCAGCAGTTACGGGCGGGGGGACACCGGGGAGCTGTTTTTT.

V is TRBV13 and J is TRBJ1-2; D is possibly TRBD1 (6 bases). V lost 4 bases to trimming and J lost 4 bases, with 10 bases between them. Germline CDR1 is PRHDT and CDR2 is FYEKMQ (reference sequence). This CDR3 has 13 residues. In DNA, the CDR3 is TGTGCCAGCAGCTCGGGGGGGGCCTATGGCTACACCTTC. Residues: CASSSGGAYGYTF.

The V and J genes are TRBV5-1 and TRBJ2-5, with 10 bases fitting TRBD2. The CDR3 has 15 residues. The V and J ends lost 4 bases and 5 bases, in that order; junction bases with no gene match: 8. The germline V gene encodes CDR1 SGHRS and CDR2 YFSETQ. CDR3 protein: CASSRALAGAETQYF. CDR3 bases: TGCGCCAGCAGCAGGGCCCTAGCGGGAGCGGAGACCCAGTACTTC.

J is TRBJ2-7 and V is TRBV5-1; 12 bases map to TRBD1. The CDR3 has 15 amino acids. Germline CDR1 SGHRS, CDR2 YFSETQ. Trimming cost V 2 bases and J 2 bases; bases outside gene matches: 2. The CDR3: CASSLGTGGPYEQYV. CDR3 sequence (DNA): TGCGCCAGCAGCTTAGGGACAGGGGGCCCCTACGAGCAGTACGTC.

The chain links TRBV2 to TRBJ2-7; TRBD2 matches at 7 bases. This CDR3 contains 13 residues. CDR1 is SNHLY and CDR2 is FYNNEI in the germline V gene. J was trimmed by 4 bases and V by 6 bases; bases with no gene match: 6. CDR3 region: CASSRDYLYEQYF. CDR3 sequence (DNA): TGTGCCAGCAGCCGGGACTACTTATACGAGCAGTACTTC.

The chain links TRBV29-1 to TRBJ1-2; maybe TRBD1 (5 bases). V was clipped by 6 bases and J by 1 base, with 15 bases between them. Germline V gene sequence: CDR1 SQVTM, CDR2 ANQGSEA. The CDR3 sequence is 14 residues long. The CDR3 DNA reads TGCAGCGTCCGAATGGGGGGGGATAACTATGGCTACACCTTC. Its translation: CSVRMGGDNYGYTF.

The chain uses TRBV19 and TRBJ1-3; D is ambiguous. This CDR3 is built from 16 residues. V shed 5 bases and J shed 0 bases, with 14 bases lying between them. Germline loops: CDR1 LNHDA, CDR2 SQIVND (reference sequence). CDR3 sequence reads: CASSVRRGDSGNTIYF. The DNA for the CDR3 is TGTGCCAGTAGTGTCCGACGCGGGGACTCTGGAAACACCATATATTTT.

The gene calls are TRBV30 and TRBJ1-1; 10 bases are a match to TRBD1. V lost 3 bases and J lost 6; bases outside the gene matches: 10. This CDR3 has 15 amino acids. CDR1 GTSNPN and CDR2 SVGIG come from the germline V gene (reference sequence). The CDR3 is CAWSVDRGLSSEAFF. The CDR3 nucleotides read TGTGCCTGGAGCGTAGACAGGGGGCTGAGTTCTGAAGCTTTCTTT.

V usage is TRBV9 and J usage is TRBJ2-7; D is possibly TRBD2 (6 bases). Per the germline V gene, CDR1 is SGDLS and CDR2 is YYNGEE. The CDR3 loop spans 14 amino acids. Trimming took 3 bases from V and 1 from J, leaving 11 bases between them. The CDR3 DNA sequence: TGTGCCAGCAGCGAGAGGGACTTTTCCTACGAGCAGTACTTC. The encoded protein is CASSERDFSYEQYF.

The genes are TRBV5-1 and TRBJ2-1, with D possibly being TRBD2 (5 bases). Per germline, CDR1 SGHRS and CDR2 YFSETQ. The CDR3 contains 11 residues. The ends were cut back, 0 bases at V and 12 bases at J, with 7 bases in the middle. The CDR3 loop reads CASSLGRGQFF. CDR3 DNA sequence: TGCGCCAGCAGCTTGGGACGGGGGCAGTTCTTC. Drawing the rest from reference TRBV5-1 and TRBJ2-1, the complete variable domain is KAGVTQTPRYLIKTRGQQVTLSCSPISGHRSVSWYQQTPGQGLQFLFEYFSETQRNKGNFPGRFSGRQFSNSRSEMNVSTLELGDSALYLCASSLGRGQFFGPGTRLTVL.

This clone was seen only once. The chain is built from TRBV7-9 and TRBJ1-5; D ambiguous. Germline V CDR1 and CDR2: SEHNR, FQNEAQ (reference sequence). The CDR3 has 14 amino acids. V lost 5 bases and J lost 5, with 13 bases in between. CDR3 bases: TGTGCCAGCAGCCCCGGGTACGGGGATCAGCCCCAGCATTTT. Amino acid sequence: CASSPGYGDQPQHF.

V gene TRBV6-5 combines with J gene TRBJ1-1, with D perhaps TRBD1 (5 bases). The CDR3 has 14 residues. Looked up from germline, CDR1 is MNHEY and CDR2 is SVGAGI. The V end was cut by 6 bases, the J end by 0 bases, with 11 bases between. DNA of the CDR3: TGTGCCAGCAGCTGGGGGGGGTTGAACACTGAAGCTTTCTTT. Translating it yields CASSWGGLNTEAFF.

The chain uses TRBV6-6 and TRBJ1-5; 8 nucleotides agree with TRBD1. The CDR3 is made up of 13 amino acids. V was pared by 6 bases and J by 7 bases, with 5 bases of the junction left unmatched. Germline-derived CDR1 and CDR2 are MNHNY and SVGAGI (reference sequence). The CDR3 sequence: CASREDRGQPQHF. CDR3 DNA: TGTGCCAGCAGGGAAGACAGGGGCCAGCCCCAGCATTTT.

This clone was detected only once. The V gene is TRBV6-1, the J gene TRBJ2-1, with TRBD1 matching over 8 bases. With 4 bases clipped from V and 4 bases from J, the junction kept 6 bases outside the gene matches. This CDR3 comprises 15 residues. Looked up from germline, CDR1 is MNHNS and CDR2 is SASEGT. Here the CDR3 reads CASSGQGKGYNEQFF. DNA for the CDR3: TGTGCCAGCAGTGGACAGGGGAAGGGGTACAATGAGCAGTTCTTC.

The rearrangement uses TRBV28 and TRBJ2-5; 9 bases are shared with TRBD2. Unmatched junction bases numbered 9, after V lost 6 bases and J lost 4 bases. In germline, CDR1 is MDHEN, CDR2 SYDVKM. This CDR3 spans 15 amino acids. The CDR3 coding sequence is TGTGCCAGCAGCCCTAGGGGACTAGCCCGAGAGACCCAGTACTTC. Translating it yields CASSPRGLARETQYF. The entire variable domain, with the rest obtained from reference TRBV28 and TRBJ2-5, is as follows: DVKVTQSSRYLVKRTGEKVFLECVQDMDHENMFWYRQDPGLGLRLIYFSYDVKMKEKGDIPEGYSVSREKKERFSLILESASTNQTSMYLCASSPRGLARETQYFGPGTRLLVL.

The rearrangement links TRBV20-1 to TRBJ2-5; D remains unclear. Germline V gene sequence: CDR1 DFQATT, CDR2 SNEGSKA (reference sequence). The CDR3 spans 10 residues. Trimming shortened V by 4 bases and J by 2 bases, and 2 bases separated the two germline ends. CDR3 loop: CSATQETQYF. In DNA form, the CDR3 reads TGCAGTGCTACTCAAGAGACCCAGTACTTC.

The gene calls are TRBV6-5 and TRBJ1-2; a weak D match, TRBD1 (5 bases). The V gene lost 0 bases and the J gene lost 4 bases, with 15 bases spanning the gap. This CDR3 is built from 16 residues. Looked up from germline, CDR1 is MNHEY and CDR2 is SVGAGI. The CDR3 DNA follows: TGTGCCAGCAGTTACTCTAACTTACGGGGGGGCTATGGCTACACCTTC. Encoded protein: CASSYSNLRGGYGYTF.

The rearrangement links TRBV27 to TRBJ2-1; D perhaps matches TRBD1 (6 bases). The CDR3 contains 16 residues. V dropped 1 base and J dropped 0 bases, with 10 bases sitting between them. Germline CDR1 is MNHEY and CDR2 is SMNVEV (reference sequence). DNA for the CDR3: TGTGCCAGCAGTTTATGGGGGCCGAGCTCCTACAATGAGCAGTTCTTC. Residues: CASSLWGPSSYNEQFF.

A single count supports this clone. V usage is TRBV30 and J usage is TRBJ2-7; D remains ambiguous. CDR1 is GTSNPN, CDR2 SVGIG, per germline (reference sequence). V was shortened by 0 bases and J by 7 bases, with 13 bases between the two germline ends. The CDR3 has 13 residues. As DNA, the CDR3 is TGTGCCTGGAGTGTACGGGCCTTCGGGGAGCAGTACGTC. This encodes CAWSVRAFGEQYV.

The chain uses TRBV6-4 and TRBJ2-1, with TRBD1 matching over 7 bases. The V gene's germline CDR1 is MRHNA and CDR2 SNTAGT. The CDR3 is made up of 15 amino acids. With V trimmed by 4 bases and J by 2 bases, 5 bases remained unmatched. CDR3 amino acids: CASSATGTPYNEQFF. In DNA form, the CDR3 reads TGTGCCAGCAGTGCGACAGGGACGCCCTACAATGAGCAGTTCTTC.

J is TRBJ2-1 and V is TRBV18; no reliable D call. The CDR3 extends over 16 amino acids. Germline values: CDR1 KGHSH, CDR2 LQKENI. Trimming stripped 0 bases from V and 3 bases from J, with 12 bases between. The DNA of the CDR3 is TGTGCCAGCTCACCACCGGGCATACCCTACTACAATGAGCAGTTCTTC. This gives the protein CASSPPGIPYYNEQFF.

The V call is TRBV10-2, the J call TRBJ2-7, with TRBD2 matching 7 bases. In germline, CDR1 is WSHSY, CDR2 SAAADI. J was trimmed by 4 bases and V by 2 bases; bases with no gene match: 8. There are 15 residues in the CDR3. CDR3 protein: CASSEPAGSQYEQYF. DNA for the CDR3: TGCGCCAGCAGTGAGCCAGCGGGGTCCCAATACGAGCAGTACTTC.